Listed below are T cell receptor beta chains from one sample, sequenced in a study of cytomegalovirus exposure and HLA in healthy donors. The repertoire was sequenced with immunoSEQ multiplex PCR; TCRdb's copy has only in-frame clones and lacks some. This repertoire comprises 60,000 to 70,000 clones; its ten largest clones make up more than 15%. The sample taken for sequencing was PBMCs. These TCRs come from a boy aged 5-17 years in good health and CMV-seronegative. CDR3s include the opening cysteine and the closing phenylalanine or tryptophan. A D gene is named only where the DNA matches it firmly.

v_gene	d_gene	j_gene	CDR3aa	CDR3nt
TRBV6-1	NA	TRBJ1-5	CATGQSNQPQHF	TGTGCCACAGGACAAAGCAATCAGCCCCAGCATTTT
TRBV5-4	TRBD2	TRBJ2-7	CASSLVGGGEQYF	TGTGCCAGCAGCTTGGTGGGGGGGGGCGAGCAGTACTTC
TRBV29-1	TRBD1	TRBJ1-4	CSVQGQGTEKLFF	TGCAGCGTTCAGGGACAGGGCACTGAAAAACTGTTTTTT
TRBV5-4	TRBD1	TRBJ2-3	CASRTGGGTDTQYF	TGTGCCAGCAGGACAGGGGGAGGCACAGATACGCAGTATTTT
TRBV30	NA	TRBJ2-2	CAWSYGPGELFF	TGTGCCTGGAGTTATGGCCCCGGGGAGCTGTTTTTT
TRBV2	NA	TRBJ1-5	CASTSVINQPQHF	TGTGCCAGCACCTCGGTTATCAATCAGCCCCAGCATTTT
TRBV5-1	NA	TRBJ1-1	CASSLALGKEAFF	TGCGCCAGCAGCTTGGCCCTCGGGAAAGAAGCTTTCTTT
TRBV2	TRBD1	TRBJ2-7	CATPSGTGGYEQYF	TGTGCCACCCCATCAGGGACAGGGGGCTACGAGCAGTACTTC
TRBV7-9	TRBD1	TRBJ1-1	CASSIRGEAFF	TGTGCCAGCAGCATCAGGGGGGAAGCTTTCTTT
TRBV4-3	NA	TRBJ2-7	CASSQAGGRGEQYF	TGCGCCAGCAGCCAAGCGGGGGGCCGAGGCGAGCAGTACTTC
TRBV6-1	TRBD1	TRBJ1-2	CASSGRTGGVWYTF	TGTGCCAGCAGTGGGAGGACAGGGGGCGTGTGGTACACCTTC
TRBV7-9	TRBD1	TRBJ2-1	CASSYSGGRGYNEQFF	TGTGCCAGCAGCTACTCAGGGGGCCGGGGGTACAATGAGCAGTTCTTC
TRBV4-2	NA	TRBJ2-1	CASSQDGKLANEQFF	TGTGCCAGCAGCCAAGACGGGAAGCTTGCCAATGAGCAGTTCTTC
TRBV6-6	TRBD1	TRBJ1-2	CASSQGQSGGYTF	TGTGCCAGCAGCCAGGGACAGTCGGGTGGCTACACCTTC
TRBV19	NA	TRBJ2-5	CASSVPPGETQYF	TGTGCCAGTAGCGTACCCCCGGGGGAGACCCAGTACTTC
TRBV11-3	NA	TRBJ2-5	CASSQQQQETQYF	TGTGCCAGCAGCCAACAACAGCAAGAGACCCAGTACTTC
TRBV30	TRBD2	TRBJ2-7	CAWSELAEYEQYF	TGTGCCTGGAGTGAGCTAGCGGAGTACGAGCAGTACTTC
TRBV4-1	TRBD1	TRBJ2-1	CASSQEGTGGAGPPYNEQFF	TGCGCCAGCAGCCAAGAAGGAACAGGGGGCGCCGGACCCCCTTACAATGAGCAGTTCTTC
TRBV29-1	TRBD1	TRBJ1-2	CSATGQGGPGLGYTF	TGCAGCGCAACGGGACAGGGAGGACCAGGTTTGGGCTACACCTTC
TRBV15	NA	TRBJ1-1	CATSDPLSRVAEAFF	TGTGCCACCAGCGACCCCTTATCTCGGGTGGCTGAAGCTTTCTTT
TRBV4-3	TRBD1	TRBJ2-7	CASSSTPGQGAREQYF	TGCGCCAGCAGCTCTACCCCGGGACAGGGGGCACGGGAGCAGTACTTC
TRBV6-4	TRBD1	TRBJ2-6	CASSDAGTAPVLTF	TGTGCCAGCAGTGACGCCGGGACAGCCCCCGTCCTGACTTTC
TRBV5-5	TRBD2	TRBJ2-3	CASSGGVQAGYSTDTQYF	TGTGCCAGCAGCGGGGGGGTACAGGCGGGGTATAGCACAGATACGCAGTATTTT
TRBV18	NA	TRBJ1-5	CASSPYRDKYSNQPQHF	TGTGCCAGCTCACCGTACCGGGACAAGTATAGCAATCAGCCCCAGCATTTT
TRBV6-5	TRBD2	TRBJ2-2	CASSWTSGGGLFF	TGTGCCAGCAGTTGGACTAGCGGGGGGGGGCTGTTTTTT